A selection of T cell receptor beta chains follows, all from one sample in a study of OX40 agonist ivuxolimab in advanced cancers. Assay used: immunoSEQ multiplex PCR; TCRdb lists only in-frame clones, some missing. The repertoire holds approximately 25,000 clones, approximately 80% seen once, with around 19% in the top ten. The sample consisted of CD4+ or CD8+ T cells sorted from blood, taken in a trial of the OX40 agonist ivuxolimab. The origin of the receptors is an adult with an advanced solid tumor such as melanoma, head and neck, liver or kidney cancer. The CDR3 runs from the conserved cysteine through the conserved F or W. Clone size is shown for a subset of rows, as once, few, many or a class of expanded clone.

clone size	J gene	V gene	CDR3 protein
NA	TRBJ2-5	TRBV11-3	CASSPGTGFQETQYF
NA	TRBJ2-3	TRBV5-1	CASSPGQGQDTQYF
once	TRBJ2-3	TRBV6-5	CASGLKAADTQYF
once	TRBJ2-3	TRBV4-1	CASSLLGSGTDTQYF
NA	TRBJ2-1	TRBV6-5	CASRTGQGYNEQFF
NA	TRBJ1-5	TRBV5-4	CASSAGRNQPQHF
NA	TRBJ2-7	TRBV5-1	CASSLVLGGVSYEQYF
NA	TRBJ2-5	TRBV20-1	CSARRQETQYF
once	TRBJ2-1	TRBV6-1	CASGQKEENEQFF
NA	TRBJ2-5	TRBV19	CASSIGGGHSGETQYF
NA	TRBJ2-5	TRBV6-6	CASSPSVGREQYF
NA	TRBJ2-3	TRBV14	CASSQLRGAGTDTQYF
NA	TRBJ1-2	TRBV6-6	CASSSGTGSANYGYTF
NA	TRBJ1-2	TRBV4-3	CASSQDRSGGYTF
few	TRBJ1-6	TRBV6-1	CGSSPGGGNSPLHF
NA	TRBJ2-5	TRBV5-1	CASSLEETQYF
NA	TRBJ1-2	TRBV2	CASTRQGGYGYTF
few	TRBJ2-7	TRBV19	CASSIGQSYEQYF
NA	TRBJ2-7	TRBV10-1	CASSDTENEQYF
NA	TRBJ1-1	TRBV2	CASRREIGAEAFF
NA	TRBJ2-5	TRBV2	CASRSVGGGQNQETQYF
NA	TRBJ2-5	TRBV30	CAWERGSETQYF
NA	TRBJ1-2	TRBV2	CASSEAAPSRGYTF
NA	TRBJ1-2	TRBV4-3	CASSPRTGSGYTF
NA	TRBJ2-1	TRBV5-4	CASRSPSGANNEQFF
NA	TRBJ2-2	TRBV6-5	CASSRGWDTGELFF
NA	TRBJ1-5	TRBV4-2	CASSHDQGGSKDGQPQHF
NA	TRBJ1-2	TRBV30	CAWIQSGDRGYTF
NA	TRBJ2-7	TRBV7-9	CASSPRVYEQYF
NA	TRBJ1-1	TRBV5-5	CASRLWGGTEAFF
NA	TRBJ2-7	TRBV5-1	CASSLGYEQYF
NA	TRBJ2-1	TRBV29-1	CSAARGGGYNEQFF
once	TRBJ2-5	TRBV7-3	CASSSDGRDPYF
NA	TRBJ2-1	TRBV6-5	CASSYLGGGQGDEQFF
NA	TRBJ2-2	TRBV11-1	CASSLGRATGELFF